These T cell receptor beta chains were read from a single sample in a study of beta chain features in type 1 diabetes. Sequencing used immunoSEQ multiplex PCR; TCRdb keeps in-frame clones, though not all of them. The data hold about 740,000 clones, with 13% observed a single time. The sequenced sample consisted of naive CD4+ T cells from blood. These receptors originate from a man younger than 35 with type 1 diabetes. Both conserved end residues are part of each CDR3. The D gene is left open where the match is weak. The size entry is marked missing in some rows and otherwise reads once, few, many or a size class.

TRBD1	15	TRBV6-5	TRBJ1-2	-	TGTGCCAGCAGTTACGGGACAGGGTTGTATGGTGGCTACACCTTC	CASSYGTGLYGGYTF
-	11	TRBV10-3	TRBJ1-1	few	TGTGCCATCGTTGAGGGCACTGAAGCTTTCTTT	CAIVEGTEAFF
-	20	TRBV4-1	TRBJ2-1	few	TGCGCCAGCAGCCAAGATGTCGCGGGACGGCCACCAGGCTCCTACAATGAGCAGTTCTTC	CASSQDVAGRPPGSYNEQFF
TRBD1	11	TRBV7-9	TRBJ2-4	-	TGTGCCAGCAGCTTAGATACAGGGGCTATGTTC	CASSLDTGAMF
-	15	TRBV30	TRBJ1-5	-	TGTGCCTGGACCCGACAAGGGGGGAGCAATCAGCCCCAGCATTTT	CAWTRQGGSNQPQHF
-	15	TRBV5-6	TRBJ1-5	few	TGTGCCAGCAGCTTGGCGGGCAGGTCGGATCAGCCCCAGCATTTT	CASSLAGRSDQPQHF
-	15	TRBV5-1	TRBJ2-3	-	TGCGCCAGCAGCTGGGGCAGGGAGAAAACAGATACGCAGTATTTT	CASSWGREKTDTQYF
TRBD1	13	TRBV7-2	TRBJ1-2	-	TGTGCCAGCAGCCCAGACAGGGACTATGGCTACACCTTC	CASSPDRDYGYTF
TRBD1	15	TRBV30	TRBJ2-5	few	TGTGCCTGGAGTAGTTTAGGGGGCGGAGGAGAGACCCAGTACTTC	CAWSSLGGGGETQYF
-	14	TRBV5-4	TRBJ2-2	-	TGTGCCAGCAGACAGGATACACCGTCCGGGGAGCTGTTTTTT	CASRQDTPSGELFF
TRBD1	15	TRBV6-5	TRBJ2-4	-	TGTGCCAGCAGTCCGGGACAGGGAGTTCGAAACATTCAGTACTTC	CASSPGQGVRNIQYF
TRBD1	16	TRBV7-8	TRBJ2-7	few	TGTGCCAGCAGCGCCCGGGACAGCCCCCAGGTGGGCGAGCAGTACTTC	CASSARDSPQVGEQYF
-	13	TRBV18	TRBJ1-1	few	TGTGCCAGCTCACCTTCGCCAAACACTGAAGCTTTCTTT	CASSPSPNTEAFF
TRBD2	11	TRBV28	TRBJ2-1	-	TGTGCCAGCACGGGGGGGAGTGAGCAGTTCTTC	CASTGGSEQFF
TRBD1	15	TRBV7-6	TRBJ2-1	few	TGTGCCAGCAGTCAGACAGGGCAGTTGGGAAATGAGCAGTTCTTC	CASSQTGQLGNEQFF
-	14	TRBV2	TRBJ1-6	-	TGTGCCAGCAGTGTCGGACTTCTGGCTTCACCCCTCCACTTT	CASSVGLLASPLHF
-	11	TRBV28	TRBJ1-6	-	TGTGCCAGCAGTCCCCTCCTCGACCTCCACTTT	CASSPLLDLHF
TRBD1	18	TRBV13	TRBJ2-4	-	TGTGCCAGCAGCTCGTCTACCCCGGACAGGGCCCCCAAAGACATTCAGTACTTC	CASSSSTPDRAPKDIQYF
-	14	TRBV11-2	TRBJ1-6	few	TGTGCCAGCAGCTTCGGGATTAGTAATTCACCCCTCCACTTT	CASSFGISNSPLHF
TRBD2	16	TRBV11-2	TRBJ2-7	few	TGTGCCAGCAGCTTAGCCGGACTAGCGGCTGTCTACGAGCAGTACTTC	CASSLAGLAAVYEQYF
-	14	TRBV7-2	TRBJ2-2	few	TGTGCCAGCAGTCCCGGACTACGTACCGGGGAGCTGTTTTTT	CASSPGLRTGELFF
-	12	TRBV7-6	TRBJ2-3	few	TGTGCCAGCAGCGTATTAACGGATACGCAGTATTTT	CASSVLTDTQYF
TRBD2	16	TRBV18	TRBJ2-7	few	TGTGCCAGCTCACCACCGGCGACTAGCGAGGTAGGCGAGCAGTACTTC	CASSPPATSEVGEQYF
TRBD1	14	TRBV7-2	TRBJ2-1	few	TGTGCCAGCAGCTTACCGACAGGGATAAATGAGCAGTTCTTC	CASSLPTGINEQFF
-	15	TRBV10-3	TRBJ2-7	-	TGTGCCATCAGACCTAGGGAGGATCAAGGCTACGAGCAGTACTTC	CAIRPREDQGYEQYF
TRBD2	12	TRBV28	TRBJ2-1	-	TGTGCCAGCGGAGGACTAGCTCGTGAGCAGTTCTTC	CASGGLAREQFF
TRBD1	17	TRBV7-9	TRBJ2-1	few	TGTGCCAGCAGCCATGGACAGGGTCTTATCGCCTACAATGAGCAGTTCTTC	CASSHGQGLIAYNEQFF
TRBD1	12	TRBV28	TRBJ1-2	-	TGTGCCACTTCAGGGGGGGACTATGGCTACACCTTC	CATSGGDYGYTF
TRBD2	15	TRBV14	TRBJ2-3	few	TGTGCCAGCAGCCAATTCCAGCGGGGGACAGATACGCAGTATTTT	CASSQFQRGTDTQYF
-	14	TRBV7-2	TRBJ2-5	few	TGTGCCAGCAGCTTAGTTGGCGGTGTAGAGACCCAGTACTTC	CASSLVGGVETQYF
TRBD1	13	TRBV27	TRBJ2-5	-	TGTGCCAGCAGCGTTGCAGGGGGAGAGACCCAGTACTTC	CASSVAGGETQYF
-	20	TRBV4-1	TRBJ1-4	few	TGCGCCAGCAGCCTATCCTCAGCCATACGAGGCCGAGCAACTAATGAAAAACTGTTTTTT	CASSLSSAIRGRATNEKLFF
TRBD2	15	TRBV30	TRBJ2-5	-	TGTGCCTGGAGTGGGGCTAGCGGGGGACAAGAGACCCAGTACTTC	CAWSGASGGQETQYF
-	15	TRBV7-9	TRBJ1-1	few	TGTGCCAGCAGCTTAGCCCAATACATGAACACTGAAGCTTTCTTT	CASSLAQYMNTEAFF
-	16	TRBV7-2	TRBJ1-5	-	TGTGCCAGCAGCTTCCACGAGGGAGGGGCCAATCAGCCCCAGCATTTT	CASSFHEGGANQPQHF